One and the same sample provided the 30 T cell receptor beta chains below, sequenced in a study of T cell repertoires in cytomegalovirus infection. TCRdb re-analysed the reads in MiXCR, keeping a single row per CDR3 protein. The sample holds about 770,000 distinct CDR3 sequences, 25% to 30% seen once. Antigen specificity for these receptors is unknown. This sample comprised cultured CD8+ T cells from PBMCs, obtained from culture after CMV antigen stimulation. The receptor set was obtained from a human donor in good health (CMV status not recorded). Some clones in this sample may be carry-over from other donors' samples.

The chain's CDR3 is CASSLGWDSSTDTQYF. The CDR3 DNA is TGTGCCAGCAGCTTGGGGTGGGACTCCAGCACAGATACGCAGTATTTT. The chain couples TRBV5-6 to TRBJ2-3; TRBD2 is a possible D gene (6 bases). CDR1 and CDR2 (germline): SGHDT, YYEEEE. V was clipped by 0 bases and J by 0 bases, with 11 bases between them. This CDR3 is built from 16 residues. The full variable domain, rest sourced from reference TRBV5-6 and TRBJ2-3, is DAGVTQSPTHLIKTRGQQVTLRCSPKSGHDTVSWYQQALGQGPQFIFQYYEEEERQRGNFPDRFSGHQFPNYSSELNVNALLLGDSALYLCASSLGWDSSTDTQYFGPGTRLTVL.

The gene calls are TRBV12-3 or TRBV12-4 and TRBJ1-4; TRBD1 matches at 7 bases. J gave up 5 bases and V 0 bases, and 6 bases lay outside the gene matches. The CDR3 has 16 amino acids. The CDR3 region has the DNA TGTGCCAGCAGTTTAGCCCCGGGACAGCTAAATGAAAAACTGTTTTTT. Its translation: CASSLAPGQLNEKLFF.

The CDR3 DNA sequence: TGTGCCAGTAGTATAGTTCCCCTGCGGGAGGGACACAATGAGCAGTTCTTC. Amino acid sequence: CASSIVPLREGHNEQFF. V usage is TRBV19 and J usage is TRBJ2-1; 9 positions agree with TRBD2. The CDR3 length is 17 residues. In germline, CDR1 is LNHDA, CDR2 SQIVND (reference sequence). V trimming: 1 base; J trimming: 5 bases; junction bases outside the gene matches: 9.

V usage is TRBV5-1 and J usage is TRBJ2-7; possibly TRBD2 for D (7 bases). The V and J ends lost 4 bases and 5 bases respectively, with 13 bases between them. The CDR3 runs 13 residues. The germline V gene encodes CDR1 SGHRS and CDR2 YFSETQ. CDR3 coding DNA: TGCGCCAGCAGCCCTGGGGGGGCCCACGAGCAGTACTTC. As protein: CASSPGGAHEQYF.

This chain uses TRBV7-9 with TRBJ2-7, with TRBD2 matching 11 bases. The V gene's germline CDR1 is SEHNR and CDR2 FQNEAQ (reference sequence). Trimming at V came to 7 bases and at J to 2 bases, leaving 4 bases not matched to a gene. This CDR3 has 14 residues. CDR3 DNA sequence: TGTGCCAGCAACCCTAGCGGGGGGACCTACGAGCAGTACTTC. It yields the protein CASNPSGGTYEQYF. The variable domain in full, completed from reference TRBV7-9 and TRBJ2-7, reads DTGVSQNPRHKITKRGQNVTFRCDPISEHNRLYWYRQTLGQGPEFLTYFQNEAQLEKSRLLSDRFSAERPKGSFSTLEIQRTEQGDSAMYLCASNPSGGTYEQYFGPGTRLTVT.

This clonotype has more than one count but fewer than ten. The genes are TRBV25-1 and TRBJ2-2; D may be TRBD2 (5 bases). The length of the CDR3 is 16 residues. Germline V CDR1 and CDR2: MGHDK, SYGVNS. V was shortened by 0 bases and J by 1 base, with 9 bases between the two germline ends. The chain's CDR3 is CASSEYSRGNTGELFF. The CDR3 region has the DNA TGTGCCAGCAGTGAATACTCCCGGGGGAACACCGGGGAGCTGTTTTTT.

Of note for this clonotype: A much larger clone lies one base from this, so it may be a read error. The genes are TRBV27 and TRBJ1-2, with no clear D. Germline V gene lookup returns CDR1 MNHEY and CDR2 SMNVEV (reference sequence). This CDR3 spans 15 amino acids. Trimming removed 6 bases from V and 5 bases from J, with 19 bases in between. The CDR3 loop is CASSSSGMSVYGYTF. CDR3 coding DNA: TGTGCCAGCAGCTCATCCGGGATGTCAGTATATGGCTACACCTTC.

The CDR3 is CASSYPTGVVTEAFF. The CDR3, as DNA: TGTGCCAGCAGTTACCCTACAGGGGTTGTCACTGAAGCTTTCTTT. The V and J genes are TRBV6-2 or TRBV6-3 and TRBJ1-1; TRBD1 matches at 7 bases. The length of the CDR3 is 15 residues. Germline-derived CDR1 and CDR2 are MNHEY and SVGEGT. After removal of 2 bases from V and 4 bases from J, the junction contained 7 bases not matched to a gene.

Only a few counts were recorded for this clonotype. The chain carries TRBV15 and TRBJ2-5; 9 nucleotides line up with TRBD2. The trim removed 2 bases at V and 1 base at J, leaving 5 bases unmatched. The CDR3 has 16 residues. The germline CDR1 and CDR2 sequences are LNHNV and YYDKDF (reference sequence). As DNA, the CDR3 is TGTGCCACCAGCAGAACGAGAGCGGGGGGCCAAGAGACCCAGTACTTC. Translation: CATSRTRAGGQETQYF.

This clonotype was detected only a few times. This chain links TRBV5-5 with TRBJ1-3; weak D call: TRBD1 (5 bases). Germline-derived CDR1 and CDR2 are SGHKS and YYEKEE (reference sequence). This CDR3 has 16 residues. Trimming pared 1 base from V and 0 bases from J, leaving 11 bases between. The CDR3 nucleotides read TGTGCCAGCAGCTTGTACGACGACAGCTCTGGAAACACCATATATTTT. Translated: CASSLYDDSSGNTIYF.

This clonotype was recorded at least ten times. The rearrangement joins TRBV7-2 to TRBJ1-1; 7 bases align to TRBD1. The CDR3 has 16 residues. The ends lost 5 bases at V and 0 bases at J; junction bases unmatched: 9. CDR1 and CDR2 (germline): SGHTA, FQGNSA. CDR3 protein: CASSLDRVIMNTEAFF. The CDR3 bases are TGTGCCAGCAGCCTAGACAGGGTAATAATGAACACTGAAGCTTTCTTT.

The CDR3, as DNA: TGTGCCACCAGTGATTGGAGGAGTTCCAACACCGGGGAGCTGTTTTTT. Its translation is CATSDWRSSNTGELFF. The chain uses TRBV24-1 and TRBJ2-2; a weak D match, TRBD2 (5 bases). The CDR3 sequence is 16 residues long. Trimming shortened V by 2 bases and J by 2 bases, and 11 bases separated the two germline ends. The germline CDR1 and CDR2 sequences are KGHDR and SFDVKD.

The V call is TRBV20-1, the J call TRBJ2-7; 7 bases agree with TRBD1. The trim removed 5 bases at V and 7 bases at J, leaving 11 bases unmatched. CDR3 length: 13 residues. The germline CDR1 and CDR2 sequences are DFQATT and SNEGSKA (reference sequence). CDR3 DNA: TGCAGTGCTGGGGGACAGACCGGGGAAGAGCAGTACTTC. Its translation is CSAGGQTGEEQYF.

This clonotype was detected only a few times. The chain combines TRBV7-6 with TRBJ2-7; D gene uncertain. CDR3 size: 13 residues. The germline V gene has CDR1 SGHVS and CDR2 FNYEAQ. V was cut by 1 base and J by 3 bases, with 7 bases left in between. This CDR3 is CASSLGDVYEQYF. Written as DNA, the CDR3 is TGTGCCAGCAGCTTAGGGGATGTCTACGAGCAGTACTTC.

This clonotype came up a few times. The genes are TRBV27 and TRBJ2-7, with D hard to call. There are 13 residues in the CDR3. Trimming took off 6 bases at V and 3 bases at J, with 12 bases between the two ends. Germline V gene lookup returns CDR1 MNHEY and CDR2 SMNVEV (reference sequence). Here the CDR3 reads CASSPGQFYEQYF. The CDR3 coding sequence is TGTGCCAGCAGCCCCGGGCAGTTCTACGAGCAGTACTTC.

This clonotype was detected a few times. The chain carries TRBV10-3 and TRBJ2-7, with D unclear. CDR1 is ENHRY, CDR2 SYGVKD, per germline. V lost 1 base to trimming and J lost 5 bases, with 9 bases between them. The CDR3 spans 13 residues. CDR3 sequence (DNA): TGTGCCATCAGTGAGTGGGGATCGGACGAGCAGTACGTC. It specifies CAISEWGSDEQYV.

This clonotype was found a few times. This chain connects TRBV15 to TRBJ1-1, with D perhaps matching TRBD1 (5 bases). Trimming took off 0 bases at V and 0 bases at J, with 8 bases between the two ends. The CDR3 contains 15 residues. The germline V gene has CDR1 LNHNV and CDR2 YYDKDF (reference sequence). The DNA for the CDR3 is TGTGCCACCAGCAGAGATCCGACAGTGAACACTGAAGCTTTCTTT. Amino acids: CATSRDPTVNTEAFF.

This clonotype was observed many times. The chain links TRBV6-5 to TRBJ2-5; TRBD2 is a possible D gene (5 bases). There are 20 residues in the CDR3. Between the trimmed V and J ends, which lost 2 bases and 5 bases, there was a span of 30 bases. CDR1 and CDR2 from the germline V gene are MNHEY and SVGAGI. The CDR3 is CASSYVPERLGIDGGETQYF. As DNA, the CDR3 is TGTGCCAGCAGTTACGTCCCGGAACGGTTGGGAATTGACGGCGGGGAGACCCAGTACTTC.

The sample holds many counts of this clonotype. The chain joins TRBV7-6 to TRBJ2-5; D could derive from TRBD1 or TRBD2 (5 bases each). CDR1 and CDR2 from the germline V gene are SGHVS and FNYEAQ. Between the trimmed V and J ends, which lost 0 bases and 5 bases, there was a span of 10 bases. This CDR3 spans 14 amino acids. CDR3 sequence reads: CASSLARGRETQYF. The CDR3 nucleotides read TGTGCCAGCAGCTTAGCCCGGGGCCGGGAGACCCAGTACTTC. The full variable domain, its missing parts supplied by reference TRBV7-6 and TRBJ2-5, is GAGVSQSPRYKVTKRGQDVALRCDPISGHVSLYWYRQALGQGPEFLTYFNYEAQQDKSGLPNDRFSAERPEGSISTLTIQRTEQRDSAMYRCASSLARGRETQYFGPGTRLLVL.

V gene TRBV4-1 combines with J gene TRBJ1-3; TRBD1 matches at 8 bases. Germline CDR1 and CDR2: MGHRA and YSYEKL. V gave up 1 base and J gave up 2 bases; unmatched junction bases: 7. This CDR3 region has 17 residues. The CDR3 spells CASSQGTGLRTGNTIYF. The CDR3 bases are TGCGCCAGCAGCCAAGGGACAGGGTTAAGGACTGGAAACACCATATATTTT.

The V gene is TRBV5-5, the J gene TRBJ2-7; TRBD1 aligns across 9 bases. V dropped 4 bases and J dropped 0; count of bases not matched to a gene: 14. Germline values: CDR1 SGHKS, CDR2 YYEKEE (reference sequence). This CDR3 is built from 18 residues. In nucleotides, the CDR3 is TGTGCCAGCAGCGCCGGGACAGGGTCTCCCTTAAGCTCCTACGAGCAGTACTTC. Encoded protein: CASSAGTGSPLSSYEQYF.

This chain links TRBV5-1 with TRBJ2-5; D perhaps matches TRBD1 (5 bases). The CDR3 runs 12 residues. Germline CDR1 reads SGHRS; CDR2 reads YFSETQ. Trimming took 5 bases from V and 5 from J, leaving 10 bases between them. CDR3 region: CASRSGLETQYF. The CDR3 nucleotides are TGCGCCAGCAGGTCAGGGTTGGAGACCCAGTACTTC.

This clonotype was seen just once. This rearrangement joins TRBV27 to TRBJ2-7; D gene ambiguous. V shed 2 bases and J shed 5 bases, with 13 bases lying between them. Germline V gene data show CDR1 as MNHEY and CDR2 as SMNVEV (reference sequence). The CDR3 loop spans 14 amino acids. CDR3 loop: CASSLRPFGDEQYF. The CDR3 DNA is TGTGCCAGCAGTTTACGGCCATTTGGGGACGAGCAGTACTTC.

This clonotype was seen a handful of times. The V gene is TRBV12-3 or TRBV12-4, the J gene TRBJ1-5; maybe TRBD1 (6 bases). There are 14 residues in the CDR3. Trimming took 6 bases from V and 5 from J, leaving 14 bases between them. The DNA for the CDR3 is TGTGCCAGCAGCTATACAGGGATCGATCAGCCCCAGCATTTT. Amino acid sequence: CASSYTGIDQPQHF.

Only a few counts were recorded for this clonotype. This chain links TRBV2 with TRBJ2-2, with no clear D. V was trimmed by 10 bases and J by 4 bases, leaving 7 bases between them. In germline, CDR1 is SNHLY, CDR2 FYNNEI. This CDR3 has 11 amino acids. CDR3 loop: CATWGTGELFF. Written as DNA, the CDR3 is TGTGCCACCTGGGGCACCGGGGAGCTGTTTTTT.

This clonotype was seen a few times. The J gene is TRBJ1-1, the V gene TRBV27; maybe TRBD1 (5 bases). Germline CDR1 is MNHEY and CDR2 is SMNVEV (reference sequence). CDR3 length: 16 residues. Trimming shortened V by 2 bases and J by 3 bases, and 16 bases separated the two germline ends. The CDR3 coding sequence is TGTGCCAGCAGTTTAACTGGGGGTTTGCCGGACACTGAAGCTTTCTTT. This sequence encodes CASSLTGGLPDTEAFF.

In its sample, this clonotype was seen many times. The genes are TRBV6-1 and TRBJ1-1; TRBD1 aligns across 7 bases. Trimming took 5 bases from V and 11 from J; bases not matched to a gene: 8. CDR3 length: 12 amino acids. CDR1 and CDR2 from the germline V gene are MNHNS and SASEGT. DNA for the CDR3: TGTGCCAGCAGTCGACAGGGTAGAAGGGCTTTCTTT. Encoded protein: CASSRQGRRAFF.

This clonotype has just a few counts. The chain couples TRBV27 to TRBJ1-2; possible D gene TRBD1, 6 bases. CDR1 and CDR2 (germline): MNHEY, SMNVEV (reference sequence). V lost 3 bases and J 4 bases, leaving 18 bases between the germline ends. The CDR3 consists of 16 residues. The CDR3: CASSFGGLGHRYGYTF. DNA of the CDR3: TGTGCCAGCAGTTTCGGGGGGCTTGGACACCGCTATGGCTACACCTTC.

V gene TRBV25-1 combines with J gene TRBJ2-7; the match to TRBD1 covers 9 bases. Trimming took 8 bases from V and 2 from J; bases not matched to a gene: 13. CDR3 size: 16 residues. Germline CDR1 reads MGHDK; CDR2 reads SYGVNS. The CDR3 loop reads CASEGQGTRETYEQYF. CDR3 DNA sequence: TGTGCCAGCGAAGGACAGGGGACGAGAGAAACCTACGAGCAGTACTTC.

At least ten counts were recorded for this clonotype. The rearrangement joins TRBV7-2 to TRBJ1-1, with 7 nucleotides matching TRBD1. Germline V gene sequence: CDR1 SGHTA, CDR2 FQGNSA. The CDR3 extends over 17 amino acids. The V gene end was trimmed by 0 bases and the J gene end by 5 bases; junction bases not matched to a gene: 12. This CDR3 is CASSLAVFKTGRTEAFF. The CDR3 DNA follows: TGTGCCAGCAGCTTAGCCGTTTTTAAGACAGGGAGGACTGAAGCTTTCTTT.